This T cell receptor (beta chain) originates from a study of blood T cell repertoires in COVID-19. At the level of the study: The analysed material was cDNA or gDNA that came from T cells, B-cell-depleted T cells, or PBMCs.

TCRdb keeps only in-frame clones here, not all; method: immunoSEQ multiplex PCR. The profile shows about 85,000 clones, around 90% of them singletons. This clone is medium-sized in the sample. J gave up 7 bases and V 8 bases, and 5 bases lay outside the gene matches. From germline, CDR1 is LNHDA and CDR2 SQIVND (reference sequence). The CDR3 consists of 12 residues. J is TRBJ1-2 and V is TRBV19; 9 bases are a match to TRBD1. Specimen: peripheral blood. This receptor was taken from a woman of 80 years or more with active or convalescent COVID-19. The CDR3 protein is CASYRGLFGYTF. The CDR3 coding sequence is TGTGCCAGTTACAGGGGGCTTTTTGGCTACACCTTC.